Following are 28 T cell receptor beta chains from one sample sequenced in a study of beta chain features in type 1 diabetes. Isolated RNA was reverse transcribed in full, so expressed TCRB transcripts were sequenced. Clones were read by immunoSEQ multiplex PCR, and TCRdb kept only the in-frame ones, dropping some. The top ten clones hold around 0.05% of a sample with roughly 500,000 clones, about 10% of them seen once. The sample taken for sequencing was naive CD4+ T cells from blood. The receptors derive from a woman younger than 30 in good health.

The chain is built from TRBV4-3 and TRBJ1-5; D call uncertain. Germline assignment: CDR1 LGHNA and CDR2 YSLEER. CDR3 length equals 14 residues. V was cut by 0 bases and J by 11 bases, with 14 bases left in between. The CDR3 spells CASSQDPESMAQHF. CDR3 sequence (DNA): TGCGCCAGCAGCCAAGATCCGGAAAGTATGGCCCAGCATTTT.

The chain joins TRBV19 to TRBJ2-7; tentative D call: TRBD2 (5 bases). The CDR3 extends over 15 amino acids. CDR1 is LNHDA and CDR2 is SQIVND in the germline V gene (reference sequence). Trimming cost V 5 bases and J 0 bases, with 14 bases left between them. The CDR3 bases are TGTGCCAGTAGTCGAGGGTTTGCGGGCTCCTACGAGCAGTACTTC. Translation gives CASSRGFAGSYEQYF.

This clone has a handful of counts. The rearrangement uses TRBV7-9 and TRBJ2-1; weak D call: TRBD2 (5 bases). The V gene lost 5 bases and the J gene lost 15 bases, with 14 bases spanning the gap. The germline CDR1 and CDR2 sequences are SEHNR and FQNEAQ (reference sequence). This CDR3 has 11 residues. The CDR3 nucleotides are TGTGCCAGCAGCCCCACCGGTCGGGGGTTCTTC. The encoded protein is CASSPTGRGFF. Looking up the rest from reference TRBV7-9 and TRBJ2-1 gives the full variable domain: DTGVSQNPRHKITKRGQNVTFRCDPISEHNRLYWYRQTLGQGPEFLTYFQNEAQLEKSRLLSDRFSAERPKGSFSTLEIQRTEQGDSAMYLCASSPTGRGFFGPGTRLTVL.

This clone was seen a few times. This sequence joins TRBV27 and TRBJ2-7; D not resolved. Germline assignment: CDR1 MNHEY and CDR2 SMNVEV (reference sequence). This CDR3 is 15 amino acids long. V was cut by 2 bases and J by 5 bases, with 16 bases left in between. Here the CDR3 reads CASSLRMARSNEQYF. The CDR3 DNA sequence: TGTGCCAGCAGTTTAAGGATGGCTAGATCGAACGAGCAGTACTTC.

The V and J genes are TRBV27 and TRBJ2-7, with D perhaps TRBD1 (6 bases). Germline V gives CDR1 MNHEY, CDR2 SMNVEV (reference sequence). The V gene lost 1 base and the J gene lost 3 bases, with 13 bases spanning the gap. The CDR3 runs to 15 residues. DNA of the CDR3: TGTGCCAGCAGTTTATTATCAGGGGCCCTCTACGAGCAGTACTTC. Translation gives CASSLLSGALYEQYF.

The chain is built from TRBV9 and TRBJ2-6, with D unresolved. CDR3 length: 13 residues. The germline V gene has CDR1 SGDLS and CDR2 YYNGEE. Trimming removed 7 bases at V and 1 base at J, with 6 bases between. The CDR3 region is CASLRSGANVLTF. CDR3 nucleotide sequence: TGTGCCAGCCTTCGATCTGGGGCCAACGTCCTGACTTTC.

The chain employs TRBV6-5 and TRBJ1-1; D is unclear. The CDR3 is 12 residues long. Germline V gene sequence: CDR1 MNHEY, CDR2 SVGAGI. V dropped 10 bases and J dropped 3 bases, with 12 bases sitting between them. The CDR3 DNA reads as TGTGCCACTCTGAGAGGTTACACTGAAGCTTTCTTT. Encoded protein: CATLRGYTEAFF.

There are a few counts of this clone. The same CDR3 is also encoded by other DNA sequences in this sample. This chain uses TRBV15 with TRBJ2-1; no clear D. Trimming removed 1 base at V and 7 bases at J, with 5 bases between. Germline assignment: CDR1 LNHNV and CDR2 YYDKDF (reference sequence). The CDR3 is 12 residues long. CDR3 protein: CATSRVGNEQFF. The CDR3 coding sequence is TGTGCCACCAGCAGAGTGGGGAATGAGCAGTTCTTC.

This sequence joins TRBV28 and TRBJ1-2; D is undetermined. Germline V gives CDR1 MDHEN, CDR2 SYDVKM. Trimming cost V 3 bases and J 8 bases, with 10 bases left between them. This CDR3 is 12 amino acids long. The CDR3 region has the DNA TGTGCCAGCAGTTTGGGATTAGGGGGCTACACCTTC. Its translation is CASSLGLGGYTF.

CDR3 nucleotides: TGTGCCAGCAGCTTCAGGGGGCCCTTTGGGGAGCAGTACGTC. Translated: CASSFRGPFGEQYV. The chain recombines TRBV7-2 with TRBJ2-7; 8 bases match TRBD1. The germline CDR1 and CDR2 sequences are SGHTA and FQGNSA. The CDR3 runs 14 residues. The V and J ends lost 3 bases and 7 bases, in that order; junction bases with no gene match: 8.

This clone has a handful of counts. The rearrangement links TRBV7-9 to TRBJ1-4, with TRBD1 matching 9 bases. Per the germline V gene, CDR1 is SEHNR and CDR2 is FQNEAQ (reference sequence). The CDR3 runs 14 residues. V gave up 5 bases and J gave up 4 bases; unmatched junction bases: 2. The CDR3 nucleotides read TGTGCCAGCAGCACAGGGGGCGTTAATGAAAAACTGTTTTTT. It codes for CASSTGGVNEKLFF.

This chain links TRBV25-1 with TRBJ1-1, with unresolved D. The ends were cut back, 2 bases at V and 1 base at J, with 8 bases in the middle. The CDR3 sequence is 14 residues long. The germline gives CDR1 MGHDK, CDR2 SYGVNS. CDR3 residues: CASSEGGRNTEAFF. The CDR3 DNA sequence: TGTGCCAGCAGTGAAGGAGGGAGGAACACTGAAGCTTTCTTT.

CDR3 bases: TGTGCCAGCAGCGTCCAGGGGGACTATGGCTACACCTTC. This codes for CASSVQGDYGYTF. The chain carries TRBV7-2 and TRBJ1-2; 7 bases line up with TRBD1. Germline loops: CDR1 SGHTA, CDR2 FQGNSA. This CDR3 region has 13 residues. Losses at the gene ends were 5 bases for V and 3 bases for J; bases not matched to a gene: 3.

The rearrangement joins TRBV19 to TRBJ2-5; the D gene is possibly TRBD1 (5 bases). The CDR3 extends over 12 amino acids. CDR1 is LNHDA and CDR2 is SQIVND in the germline V gene (reference sequence). V lost 8 bases to trimming and J lost 5 bases, with 12 bases between them. The CDR3 region has the DNA TGTGCCAGTTCAGGACAAACCGAGACCCAGTACTTC. Amino acid sequence: CASSGQTETQYF.

J is TRBJ2-7 and V is TRBV29-1, with D tentatively TRBD2 (7 bases). Germline V CDR1 and CDR2: SQVTM, ANQGSEA. V lost 4 bases and J 5 bases, leaving 15 bases between the germline ends. The CDR3 loop spans 13 amino acids. The CDR3 spells CSVGGTTGNEQYF. CDR3 sequence (DNA): TGCAGCGTTGGGGGGACTACAGGGAACGAGCAGTACTTC.

This clone was detected ten times or more. The chain has TRBV7-9 and TRBJ2-1; D remains ambiguous. The CDR3 contains 12 residues. CDR1 SEHNR and CDR2 FQNEAQ come from the germline V gene (reference sequence). Trimming shortened V by 4 bases and J by 5 bases, and 6 bases separated the two germline ends. The CDR3 nucleotides are TGTGCCAGCAGCTCCTTAAACAATGAGCAGTTCTTC. Protein product: CASSSLNNEQFF.

The gene calls are TRBV27 and TRBJ2-6, with D unclear. From germline, CDR1 is MNHEY and CDR2 SMNVEV (reference sequence). This CDR3 is 15 amino acids long. Trimming left V 0 bases short and J 7 bases short, with 10 bases between. CDR3 nucleotides: TGTGCCAGCAGTTTATCCCCTCTGAGAGCCAACGTCCTGACTTTC. It translates to CASSLSPLRANVLTF. Together with reference TRBV27 and TRBJ2-6, the CDR3 gives the full variable domain: EAQVTQNPRYLITVTGKKLTVTCSQNMNHEYMSWYRQDPGLGLRQIYYSMNVEVTDKGDVPEGYKVSRKEKRNFPLILESPSPNQTSLYFCASSLSPLRANVLTFGAGSRLTVL.

J is TRBJ2-7 and V is TRBV29-1; TRBD1 might be the D (6 bases). Germline CDR1 is SQVTM and CDR2 is ANQGSEA. The CDR3 extends over 17 amino acids. The V gene lost 4 bases and the J gene lost 7 bases, with 29 bases spanning the gap. CDR3 protein: CSVAAPISTTGTREQYF. In nucleotides, the CDR3 is TGCAGCGTTGCGGCCCCTATTAGTACCACCGGGACACGGGAGCAGTACTTC.

V gene TRBV29-1 combines with J gene TRBJ2-5; 7 nucleotides agree with TRBD1. CDR3 length: 11 residues. Germline V gene lookup returns CDR1 SQVTM and CDR2 ANQGSEA. V lost 4 bases, J lost 8 bases, and 4 bases stayed unmatched. CDR3 amino acids: CSVAKGATQYF. DNA for the CDR3: TGCAGCGTTGCAAAGGGGGCCACCCAGTACTTC.

In its sample, this clone was seen a few times. The chain recombines TRBV6-1 with TRBJ2-3, with a tentative D call TRBD2 (5 bases). The CDR3 covers 14 residues. Trimming took 2 bases from V and 2 from J, leaving 8 bases between them. Germline CDR1 MNHNS, CDR2 SASEGT. The CDR3 DNA follows: TGTGCCAGCAGTGAATACGGGGACACAGATACGCAGTATTTT. This sequence encodes CASSEYGDTDTQYF.

This clone occurred a few times. The V call is TRBV10-3, the J call TRBJ2-5; 7 positions agree with TRBD1. The CDR3 totals 14 residues. Germline V lookup: CDR1 ENHRY, CDR2 SYGVKD. V lost 5 bases, J lost 1 base, and 4 bases stayed unmatched. Written as DNA, the CDR3 is TGTGCCATCAGTCGAGGGGGCCCCCAAGAGACCCAGTACTTC. Protein sequence: CAISRGGPQETQYF.

The CDR3 region has the DNA TGTGCCAGCAGTTTATGGGCCGGACAGGCTAACTATGGCTACACCTTC. This sequence encodes CASSLWAGQANYGYTF. The chain uses TRBV28 and TRBJ1-2; 7 bases are a match to TRBD1. Germline V lookup: CDR1 MDHEN, CDR2 SYDVKM. The V gene end was trimmed by 0 bases and the J gene end by 0 bases; junction bases not matched to a gene: 4. The CDR3 consists of 16 residues.

In this sample, this clone turned up a few times. The chain is built from TRBV4-3 and TRBJ2-7, with D maybe TRBD2 (7 bases). CDR3 length equals 15 residues. V shed 0 bases and J shed 2 bases, with 11 bases lying between them. The germline V gene encodes CDR1 LGHNA and CDR2 YSLEER. CDR3 in amino acids: CASSQDLGGPYEQYF. Here the CDR3 DNA reads TGCGCCAGCAGCCAAGACTTGGGGGGGCCCTACGAGCAGTACTTC.

A few counts support this clone. CDR3 loop: CASSLVGITYNEQFF. The CDR3 DNA reads TGCGCCAGCAGCTTGGTGGGGATAACCTACAATGAGCAGTTCTTC. The chain is built from TRBV5-1 and TRBJ2-1; D uncertain. The CDR3 consists of 15 residues. V was pared by 0 bases and J by 2 bases, with 9 bases between. The germline CDR1 and CDR2 sequences are SGHRS and YFSETQ.

This clone was seen more than once but under ten times. CDR3 coding DNA: TGTGCCAGCAGTTCAAGCGGGAGGGGTGCGGCAGATACGCAGTATTTT. Protein: CASSSSGRGAADTQYF. The gene calls are TRBV28 and TRBJ2-3, with 10 bases aligning to TRBD2. Germline V gives CDR1 MDHEN, CDR2 SYDVKM. The CDR3 totals 16 residues. The V segment lost 4 bases and the J segment 4 bases; nucleotides outside the gene matches: 8.

This clone was found a few times. Germline is not matched at one junction end, which may reflect a read error. DNA for the CDR3: TGTGCTAGCAGCCCCGGACAGTGGGTCCGGGGCGTAGCAGAGACCCAGTACTTC. Amino acid sequence: CASSPGQWVRGVAETQYF. The chain links TRBV7-7 to TRBJ2-5; D possibly corresponds to TRBD1 (6 bases). This CDR3 has 18 amino acids. CDR1 is SSHAT and CDR2 is FNYEAQ in the germline V gene (reference sequence). The full variable domain, completed using reference TRBV7-7 and TRBJ2-5, is GAGVSQSPRYKVTKRGQDVTLRCDPISSHATLYWYQQALGQGPEFLTYFNYEAQPDKSGLPSDRFSAERPEGSISTLTIQRTEQRDSAMYRCASSPGQWVRGVAETQYFGPGTRLLVL.

The rearrangement links TRBV19 to TRBJ2-3; the match to TRBD2 covers 7 bases. The CDR3 extends over 15 amino acids. Germline V lookup: CDR1 LNHDA, CDR2 SQIVND (reference sequence). V lost 3 bases, J lost 1 base, and 4 bases stayed unmatched. CDR3 coding DNA: TGTGCCAGTAGTATTGCGGGAGAGGGCACAGATACGCAGTATTTT. Protein sequence: CASSIAGEGTDTQYF. Full variable domain (rest looked up from reference TRBV19 and TRBJ2-3): DGGITQSPKYLFRKEGQNVTLSCEQNLNHDAMYWYRQDPGQGLRLIYYSQIVNDFQKGDIAEGYSVSREKKESFPLTVTSAQKNPTAFYLCASSIAGEGTDTQYFGPGTRLTVL.

This clone turned up a few times. The J gene is TRBJ1-5, the V gene TRBV29-1; 7 positions agree with TRBD1. The trim removed 6 bases at V and 0 bases at J, leaving 2 bases unmatched. The CDR3 is 13 amino acids. Germline V lookup: CDR1 SQVTM, CDR2 ANQGSEA. The CDR3 DNA reads TGCAGCGTGGGACAGTCTAGCAATCAGCCCCAGCATTTT. It encodes CSVGQSSNQPQHF.